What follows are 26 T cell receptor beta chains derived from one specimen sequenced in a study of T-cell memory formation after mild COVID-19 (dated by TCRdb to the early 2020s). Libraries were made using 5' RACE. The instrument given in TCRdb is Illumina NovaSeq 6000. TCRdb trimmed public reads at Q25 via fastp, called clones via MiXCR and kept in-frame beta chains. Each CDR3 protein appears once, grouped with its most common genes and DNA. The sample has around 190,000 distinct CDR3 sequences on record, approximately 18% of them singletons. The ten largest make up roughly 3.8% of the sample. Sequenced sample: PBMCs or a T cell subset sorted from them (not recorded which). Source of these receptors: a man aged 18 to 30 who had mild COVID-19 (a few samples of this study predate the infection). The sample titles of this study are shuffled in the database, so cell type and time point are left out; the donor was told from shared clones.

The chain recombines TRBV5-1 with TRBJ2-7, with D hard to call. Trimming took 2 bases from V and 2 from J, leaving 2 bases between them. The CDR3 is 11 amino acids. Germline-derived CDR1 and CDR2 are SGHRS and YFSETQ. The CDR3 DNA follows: TGCGCCAGCAGCTTTACCTACGAGCAGTACTTC. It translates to CASSFTYEQYF.

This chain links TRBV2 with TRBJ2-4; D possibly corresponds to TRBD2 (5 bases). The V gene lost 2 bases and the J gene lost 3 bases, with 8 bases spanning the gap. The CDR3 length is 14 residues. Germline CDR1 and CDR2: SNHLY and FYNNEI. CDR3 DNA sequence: TGTGCCAGCAGTGAATTGGAGGTCAAAAACATTCAGTACTTC. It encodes CASSELEVKNIQYF.

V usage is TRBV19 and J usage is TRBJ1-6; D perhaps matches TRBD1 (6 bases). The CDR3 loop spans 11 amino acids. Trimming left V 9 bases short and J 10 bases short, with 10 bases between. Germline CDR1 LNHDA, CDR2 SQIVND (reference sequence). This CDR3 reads CASGTISPLHF. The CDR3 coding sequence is TGTGCCAGCGGGACAATCTCACCCCTCCACTTT.

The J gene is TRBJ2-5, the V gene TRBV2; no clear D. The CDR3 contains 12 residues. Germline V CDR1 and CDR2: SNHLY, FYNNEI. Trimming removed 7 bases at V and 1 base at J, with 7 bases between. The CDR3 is CASTLIQETQYF. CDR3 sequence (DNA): TGTGCCAGCACCCTAATCCAAGAGACCCAGTACTTC.

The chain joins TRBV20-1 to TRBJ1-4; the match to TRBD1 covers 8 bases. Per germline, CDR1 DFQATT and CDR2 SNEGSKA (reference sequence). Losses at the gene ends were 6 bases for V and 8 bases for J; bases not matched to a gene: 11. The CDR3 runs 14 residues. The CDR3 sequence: CSAPDRALREKLFF. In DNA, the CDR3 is TGCAGTGCACCGGACAGGGCACTTCGCGAAAAACTGTTTTTT.

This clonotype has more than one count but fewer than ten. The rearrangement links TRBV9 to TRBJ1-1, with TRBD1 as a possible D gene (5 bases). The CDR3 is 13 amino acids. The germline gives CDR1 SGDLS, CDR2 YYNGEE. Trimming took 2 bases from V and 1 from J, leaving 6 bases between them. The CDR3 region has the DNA TGTGCCAGCAGCGTTACAGGGAACACTGAAGCTTTCTTT. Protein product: CASSVTGNTEAFF. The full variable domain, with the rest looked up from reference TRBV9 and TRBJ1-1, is DSGVTQTPKHLITATGQRVTLRCSPRSGDLSVYWYQQSLDQGLQFLIQYYNGEERAKGNILERFSAQQFPDLHSELNLSSLELGDSALYFCASSVTGNTEAFFGQGTRLTVV.

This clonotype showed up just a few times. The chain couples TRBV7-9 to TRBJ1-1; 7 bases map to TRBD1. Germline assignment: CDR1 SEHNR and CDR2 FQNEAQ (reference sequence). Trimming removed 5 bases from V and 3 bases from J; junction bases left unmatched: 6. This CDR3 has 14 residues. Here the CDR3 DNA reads TGTGCCAGCAGCCAGACAGGGTGGGACACTGAAGCTTTCTTT. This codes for CASSQTGWDTEAFF.

The CDR3 is CASRDTGTGNYNEQFF. CDR3 sequence (DNA): TGCGCCAGCAGAGACACCGGGACAGGGAATTACAATGAGCAGTTCTTC. This chain connects TRBV5-1 to TRBJ2-1; 9 bases match TRBD1. V shed 5 bases, J shed 4 bases, and the junction held 10 bases outside the gene matches. The germline gives CDR1 SGHRS, CDR2 YFSETQ. The CDR3 sequence is 16 residues long.

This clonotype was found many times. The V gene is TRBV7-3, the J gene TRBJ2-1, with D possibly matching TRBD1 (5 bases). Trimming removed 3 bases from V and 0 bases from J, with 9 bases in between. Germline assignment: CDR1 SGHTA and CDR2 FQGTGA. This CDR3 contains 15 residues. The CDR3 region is CASSFDRGSYNEQFF. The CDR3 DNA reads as TGTGCCAGCAGCTTTGACAGAGGCTCCTACAATGAGCAGTTCTTC.

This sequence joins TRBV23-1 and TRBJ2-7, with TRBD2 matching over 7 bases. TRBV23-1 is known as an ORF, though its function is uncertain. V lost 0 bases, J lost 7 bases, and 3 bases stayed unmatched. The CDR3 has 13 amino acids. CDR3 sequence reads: CASSQSTAGEQYF. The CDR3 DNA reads TGCGCCAGCAGTCAATCGACAGCGGGGGAGCAGTACTTC.

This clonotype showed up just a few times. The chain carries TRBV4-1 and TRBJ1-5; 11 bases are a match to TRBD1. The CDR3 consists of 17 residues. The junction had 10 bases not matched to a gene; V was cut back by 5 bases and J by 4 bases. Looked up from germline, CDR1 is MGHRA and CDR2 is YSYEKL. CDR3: CASSSRGRDRGNQPQHF. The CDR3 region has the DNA TGCGCCAGCAGCTCTCGGGGCAGGGACAGGGGGAATCAGCCCCAGCATTTT.

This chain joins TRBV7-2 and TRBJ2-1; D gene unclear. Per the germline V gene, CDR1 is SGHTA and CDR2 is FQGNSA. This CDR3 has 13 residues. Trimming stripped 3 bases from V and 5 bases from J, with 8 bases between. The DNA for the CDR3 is TGTGCCAGCAGCTTTGTAAGAGACAATGAGCAGTTCTTC. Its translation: CASSFVRDNEQFF.

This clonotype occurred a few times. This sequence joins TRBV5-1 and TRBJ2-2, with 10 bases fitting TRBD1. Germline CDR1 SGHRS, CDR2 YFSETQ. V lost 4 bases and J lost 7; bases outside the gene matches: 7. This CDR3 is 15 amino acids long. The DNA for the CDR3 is TGCGCCAGCAGCCGTGGGACAGGGGATGGCGGGGAGCTGTTTTTT. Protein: CASSRGTGDGGELFF.

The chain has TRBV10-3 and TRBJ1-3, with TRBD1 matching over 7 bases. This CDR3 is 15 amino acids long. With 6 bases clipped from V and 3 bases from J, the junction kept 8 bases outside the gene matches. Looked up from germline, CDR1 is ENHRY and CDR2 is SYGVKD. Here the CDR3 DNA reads TGTGCCATCAGGAGACAGGGAACTCGTGGAAACACCATATATTTT. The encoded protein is CAIRRQGTRGNTIYF.

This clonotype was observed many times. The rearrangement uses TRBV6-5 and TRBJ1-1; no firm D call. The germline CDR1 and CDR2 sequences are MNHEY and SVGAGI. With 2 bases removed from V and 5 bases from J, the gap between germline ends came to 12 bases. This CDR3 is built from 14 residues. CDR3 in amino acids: CASSYRRPGTEAFF. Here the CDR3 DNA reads TGTGCCAGCAGTTACCGTCGGCCAGGTACTGAAGCTTTCTTT.

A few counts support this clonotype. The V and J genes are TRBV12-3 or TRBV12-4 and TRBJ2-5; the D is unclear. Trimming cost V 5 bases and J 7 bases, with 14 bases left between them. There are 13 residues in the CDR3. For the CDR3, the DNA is TGTGCCAGCAGTCTCGACTCTGATGCGACCCAGTACTTC. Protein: CASSLDSDATQYF.

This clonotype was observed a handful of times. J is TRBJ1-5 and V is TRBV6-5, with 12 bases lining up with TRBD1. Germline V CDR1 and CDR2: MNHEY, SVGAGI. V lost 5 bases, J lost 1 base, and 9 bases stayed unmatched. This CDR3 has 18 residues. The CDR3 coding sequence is TGTGCCAGCAGTCCCGGGACAGGGGGCGCGTACAGCAATCAGCCCCAGCATTTT. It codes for CASSPGTGGAYSNQPQHF.

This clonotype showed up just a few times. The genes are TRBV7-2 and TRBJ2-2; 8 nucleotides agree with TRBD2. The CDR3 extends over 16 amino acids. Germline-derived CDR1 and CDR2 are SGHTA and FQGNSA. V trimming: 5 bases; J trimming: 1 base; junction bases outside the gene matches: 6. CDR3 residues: CASSNYAGGNTGELFF. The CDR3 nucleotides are TGTGCCAGCAGCAATTATGCGGGGGGGAACACCGGGGAGCTGTTTTTT. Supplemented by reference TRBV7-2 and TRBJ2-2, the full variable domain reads GAGVSQSPSNKVTEKGKDVELRCDPISGHTALYWYRQSLGQGLEFLIYFQGNSAPDKSGLPSDRFSAERTGGSVSTLTIQRTQQEDSAVYLCASSNYAGGNTGELFFGEGSRLTVL.

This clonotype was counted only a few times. The CDR3 loop reads CASSEEAGGQPQHF. The CDR3 region has the DNA TGTGCCAGCAGTGAAGAAGCCGGGGGCCAGCCCCAGCATTTT. This sequence joins TRBV2 and TRBJ1-5; D might be TRBD1 (6 bases). The CDR3 has 14 residues. V lost 1 base, J lost 7 bases, and 11 bases lay in between. CDR1 is SNHLY and CDR2 is FYNNEI in the germline V gene.

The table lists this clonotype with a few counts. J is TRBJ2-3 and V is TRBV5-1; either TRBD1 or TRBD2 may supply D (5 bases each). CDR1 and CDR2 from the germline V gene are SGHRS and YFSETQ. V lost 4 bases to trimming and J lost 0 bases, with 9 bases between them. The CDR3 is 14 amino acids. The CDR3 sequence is CASSTGPSTDTQYF. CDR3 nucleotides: TGCGCCAGCAGCACGGGACCGAGCACAGATACGCAGTATTTT. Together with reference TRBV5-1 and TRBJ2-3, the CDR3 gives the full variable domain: KAGVTQTPRYLIKTRGQQVTLSCSPISGHRSVSWYQQTPGQGLQFLFEYFSETQRNKGNFPGRFSGRQFSNSRSEMNVSTLELGDSALYLCASSTGPSTDTQYFGPGTRLTVL.

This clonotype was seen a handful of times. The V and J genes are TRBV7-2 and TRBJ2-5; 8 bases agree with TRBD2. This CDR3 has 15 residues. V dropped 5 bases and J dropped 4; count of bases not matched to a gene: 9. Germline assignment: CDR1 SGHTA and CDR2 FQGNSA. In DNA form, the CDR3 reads TGTGCCAGCAGCGCCATAGCGGGGATAGGAGAGACCCAGTACTTC. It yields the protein CASSAIAGIGETQYF.

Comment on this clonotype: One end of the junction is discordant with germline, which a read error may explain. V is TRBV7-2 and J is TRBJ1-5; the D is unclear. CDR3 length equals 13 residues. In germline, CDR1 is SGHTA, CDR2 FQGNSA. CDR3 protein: CASSLRRNQPHHF. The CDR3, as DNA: TGTGCCAGCAGCCTTCGGCGCAATCAGCCCCATCATTTT.

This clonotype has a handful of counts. The CDR3 DNA sequence: TGTGCCAGCAGTGAGACTAGCGGTACAGATACGCAGTATTTT. Protein: CASSETSGTDTQYF. The chain uses TRBV2 and TRBJ2-3; 9 nucleotides align to TRBD2. Germline V CDR1 and CDR2: SNHLY, FYNNEI. V trimming: 3 bases; J trimming: 3 bases; junction bases outside the gene matches: 1. The CDR3 length is 14 residues.

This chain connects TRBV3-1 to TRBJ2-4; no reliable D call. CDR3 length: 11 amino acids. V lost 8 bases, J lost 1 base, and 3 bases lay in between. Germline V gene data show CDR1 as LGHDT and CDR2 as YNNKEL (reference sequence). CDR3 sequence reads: CASAAKNIQYF. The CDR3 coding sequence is TGTGCCAGCGCGGCCAAAAACATTCAGTACTTC.

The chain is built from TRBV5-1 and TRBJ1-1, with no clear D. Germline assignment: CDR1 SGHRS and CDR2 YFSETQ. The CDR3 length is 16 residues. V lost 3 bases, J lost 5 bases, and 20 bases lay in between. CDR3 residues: CASSYWASPGGTEAFF. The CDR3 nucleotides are TGCGCCAGCAGCTACTGGGCCAGTCCGGGTGGGACTGAAGCTTTCTTT.

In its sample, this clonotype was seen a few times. The CDR3 sequence: CSARDRIPEQYF. The CDR3 nucleotides are TGCAGTGCTAGAGATCGAATACCGGAGCAGTACTTC. The chain recombines TRBV20-1 with TRBJ2-7; D is uncertain. Trimming left V 0 bases short and J 7 bases short, with 10 bases between. Germline lookup yields CDR1 DFQATT and CDR2 SNEGSKA (reference sequence). The CDR3 is 12 amino acids.